This TCR beta chain was retrieved from a study of blood T cell repertoires in COVID-19. At the level of the study: Donors in the United States, Italy and Spain gave samples during acute or convalescent COVID-19.

This clone was found a few times. This CDR3 is also generated by other DNA sequences in the sample. Sequencing used immunoSEQ multiplex PCR; TCRdb keeps in-frame clones, though not all of them. This table has about 180,000 clones, approximately 85% appearing once. Participants came from under 30 US areas, aged about 18 to 100 years. Participant-given clinical history determined each cohort assignment. Two negative PCRs, clearance, or symptom resolution characterized the recovered Cohort 3 donors. Germline lookup yields CDR1 SGHAT and CDR2 FQNNGV. The CDR3 has 12 residues. V lost 0 bases to trimming and J lost 4 bases, with 3 bases between them.

The TCR was taken from a man between 40 and 49 years old who had recovered from COVID-19. The chain employs TRBV11-2 and TRBJ1-2, with no clear D. The sequencing input was PBMCs or T cells enriched from blood (not recorded which). As DNA, the CDR3 is TGTGCCAGCAGCTTAGACAGCTATGGCTACACCTTC. This translates into CASSLDSYGYTF.